This T cell receptor (beta chain) appears in the sequencing data of a study of control samples from healthy donors and cancer patients. This CDR3 is 15 amino acids long. From germline, CDR1 is SGHAT and CDR2 FQNNGV. Trimming removed 1 base from V and 5 bases from J, with 12 bases in between. Repertoires were generated with immunoSEQ multiplex PCR, while TCRdb's copy carries only in-frame clones and drops some. This repertoire shows 120,000 or so clones, over 75% found once; its top ten account for more than 8%. This TCR was sampled from a man between 40 and 49 years old in good health. Specimen: blood. J is TRBJ2-1 and V is TRBV11-2; D gene unclear. The CDR3 region is CASSLGSVIHNEQFF. For the CDR3, the DNA is TGTGCCAGCAGCTTAGGTTCAGTTATCCACAATGAGCAGTTCTTC.